These T cell receptor beta chains were read from a single sample in a study of vaccination and CD4 T cells after COVID-19. TCRdb used MiXCR to reprocess the PCR reads, holding one entry per CDR3 protein. The sample holds about 20,000 distinct CDR3 sequences, more than 30% seen once. No antigen is known for these receptors. Sequenced material: CD4+ T cells from blood, cultured in vitro, taken before SARS-CoV-2 vaccination. These receptors originate from a human donor who received a COVID-19 vaccine. Both conserved end residues are part of each CDR3. Each record gives: CDR3 length, D gene, J gene, V gene, clone size, CDR3 protein. A D gene is named only where the DNA matches it firmly. The listing skips clone size in some rows; elsewhere it reads once, few, many or a size class.

>13|TRBD1|TRBJ2-7|TRBV20-1|NA
CSARVSGQGRQYF
>13|NA|TRBJ1-2|TRBV10-1|NA
CASSESVVDGYTF
>12|NA|TRBJ1-2|TRBV5-3|NA
CASGTGSYGYTF
>15|NA|TRBJ2-2|TRBV7-8|NA
CASSLRERGTGELFF
>17|TRBD1|TRBJ1-4|TRBV6-5|NA
CASSYLAQGRVNEKLFF
>15|TRBD1|TRBJ2-2|TRBV30|NA
CAWSPQTGGYGELFF
>13|TRBD1|TRBJ1-2|TRBV20-1|once
CSAKDRLGYGYTF
>13|NA|TRBJ1-5|TRBV30|few
CAWICRPHQPQHF
>16|TRBD1|TRBJ1-6|TRBV30|NA
CAWSTPTGWGNSPLHF
>15|TRBD1|TRBJ2-5|TRBV5-4|NA
CASSLLTGGGETQYF
>12|NA|TRBJ2-7|TRBV20-1|NA
CSARVWGKEQYF
>14|TRBD1|TRBJ1-1|TRBV6-2/TRBV6-3|NA
CASSPPDRGFAAFF
>11|NA|TRBJ1-1|TRBV30|NA
CAWLDKRYAFF
>17|TRBD1|TRBJ1-1|TRBV19|NA
CASSTWTGGSLNTEAFF
>15|NA|TRBJ1-1|TRBV28|NA
CASINRNPLNTEAFF
>12|NA|TRBJ2-3|TRBV11-3|few
CASSSRTDTQYF
>13|TRBD1|TRBJ1-5|TRBV30|few
CAWSSTGVPPQHF
>18|NA|TRBJ2-5|TRBV24-1|NA
CATSDLRDAGKGQETQYF
>17|TRBD1|TRBJ2-4|TRBV29-1|NA
CSVADRGRGIAKNIQYF
>14|NA|TRBJ1-1|TRBV6-1|few
CASSDGGWGTEAFF